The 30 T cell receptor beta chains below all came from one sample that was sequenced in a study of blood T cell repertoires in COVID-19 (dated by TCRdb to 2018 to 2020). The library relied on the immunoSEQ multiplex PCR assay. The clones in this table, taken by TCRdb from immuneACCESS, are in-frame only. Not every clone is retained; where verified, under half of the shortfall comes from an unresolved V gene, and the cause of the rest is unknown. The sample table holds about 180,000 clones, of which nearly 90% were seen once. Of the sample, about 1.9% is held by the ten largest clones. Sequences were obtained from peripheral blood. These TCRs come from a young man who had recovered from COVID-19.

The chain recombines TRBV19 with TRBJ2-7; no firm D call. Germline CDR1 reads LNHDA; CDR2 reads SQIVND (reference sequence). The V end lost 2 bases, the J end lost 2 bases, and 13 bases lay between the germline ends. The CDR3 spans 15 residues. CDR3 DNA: TGTGCCAGTAGTATAATGGTGACACGTACCTACGAGCAGTACTTC. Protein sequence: CASSIMVTRTYEQYF. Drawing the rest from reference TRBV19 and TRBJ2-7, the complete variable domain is DGGITQSPKYLFRKEGQNVTLSCEQNLNHDAMYWYRQDPGQGLRLIYYSQIVNDFQKGDIAEGYSVSREKKESFPLTVTSAQKNPTAFYLCASSIMVTRTYEQYFGPGTRLTVT.

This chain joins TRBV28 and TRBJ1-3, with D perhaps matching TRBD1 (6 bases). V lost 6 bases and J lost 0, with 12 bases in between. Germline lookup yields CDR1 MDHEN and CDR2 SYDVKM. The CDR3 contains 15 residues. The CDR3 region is CASRYDRSSGNTIYF. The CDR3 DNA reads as TGTGCCAGCAGATACGACAGGTCCTCTGGAAACACCATATATTTT.

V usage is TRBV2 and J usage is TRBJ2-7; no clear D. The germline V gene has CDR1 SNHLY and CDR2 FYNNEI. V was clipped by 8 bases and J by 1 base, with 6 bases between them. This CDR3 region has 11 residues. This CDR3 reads CASGVSYEQYF. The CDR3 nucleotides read TGTGCCAGCGGAGTGTCCTACGAGCAGTACTTC.

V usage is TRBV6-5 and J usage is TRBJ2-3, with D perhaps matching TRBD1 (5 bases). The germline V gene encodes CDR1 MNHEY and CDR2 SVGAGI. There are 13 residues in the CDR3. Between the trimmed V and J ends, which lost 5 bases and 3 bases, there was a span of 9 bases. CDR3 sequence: CASSKSGTDTQYF. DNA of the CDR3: TGTGCCAGCAGTAAATCAGGGACAGATACGCAGTATTTT.

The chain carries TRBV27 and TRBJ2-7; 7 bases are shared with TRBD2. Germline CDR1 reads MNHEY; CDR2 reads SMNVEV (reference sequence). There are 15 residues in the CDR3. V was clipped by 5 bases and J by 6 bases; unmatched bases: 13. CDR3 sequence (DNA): TGTGCCAGCAGTGTGGCTAGCGGTAAACTCGGCGAGCAGTACTTC. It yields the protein CASSVASGKLGEQYF.

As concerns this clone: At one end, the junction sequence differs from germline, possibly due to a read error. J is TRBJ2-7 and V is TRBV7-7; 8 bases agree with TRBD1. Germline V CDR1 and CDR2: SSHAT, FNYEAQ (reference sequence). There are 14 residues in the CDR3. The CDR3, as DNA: TGTGCTAGCAGCCGCAGTCAGGGGGCGGAGGAGCAGTACTTC. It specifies CASSRSQGAEEQYF.

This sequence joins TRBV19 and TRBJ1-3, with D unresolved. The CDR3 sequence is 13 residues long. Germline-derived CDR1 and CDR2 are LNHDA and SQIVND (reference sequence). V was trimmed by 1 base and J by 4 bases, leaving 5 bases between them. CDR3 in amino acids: CASSIGQGNTIYF. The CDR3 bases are TGTGCCAGTAGTATAGGCCAGGGAAACACCATATATTTT.

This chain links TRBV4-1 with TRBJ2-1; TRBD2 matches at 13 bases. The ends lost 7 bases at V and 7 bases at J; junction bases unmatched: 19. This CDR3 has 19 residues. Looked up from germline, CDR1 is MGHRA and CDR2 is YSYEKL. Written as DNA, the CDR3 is TGCGCCAGCAAATACCTCGGACTAGCGGGAGCGCCTACGGAAAATGAGCAGTTCTTC. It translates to CASKYLGLAGAPTENEQFF.

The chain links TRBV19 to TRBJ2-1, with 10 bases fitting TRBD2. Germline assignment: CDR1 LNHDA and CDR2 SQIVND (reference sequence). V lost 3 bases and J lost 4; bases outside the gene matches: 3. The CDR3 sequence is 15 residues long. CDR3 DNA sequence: TGTGCCAGTAGTATTTGGACTAGCGGTTACAATGAGCAGTTCTTC. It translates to CASSIWTSGYNEQFF.

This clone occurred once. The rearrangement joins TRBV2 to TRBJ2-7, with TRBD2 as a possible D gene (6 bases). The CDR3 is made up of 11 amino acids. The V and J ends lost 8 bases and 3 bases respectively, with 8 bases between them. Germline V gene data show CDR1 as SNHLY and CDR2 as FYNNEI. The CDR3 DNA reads TGTGCCAGCTTGGAGGGCTACGAGCAGTACTTC. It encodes CASLEGYEQYF.

CDR3 amino acids: CASSFCRAAEAFF. The DNA of the CDR3 is TGTGCCAGCAGCTTTTGTAGAGCTGCTGAAGCTTTCTTT. The chain recombines TRBV7-4 with TRBJ1-1; D is undetermined. Trimming cost V 3 bases and J 6 bases, with 11 bases left between them. The germline CDR1 and CDR2 sequences are SGHVT and SQSDAQ. CDR3 length: 13 amino acids.

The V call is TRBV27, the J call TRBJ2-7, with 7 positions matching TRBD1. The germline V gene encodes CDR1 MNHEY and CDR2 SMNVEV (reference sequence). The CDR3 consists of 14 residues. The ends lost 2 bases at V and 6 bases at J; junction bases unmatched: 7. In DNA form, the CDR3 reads TGTGCCAGCAGTTTACAGACAGGGTCGGGCGAGCAGTACTTC. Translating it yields CASSLQTGSGEQYF.

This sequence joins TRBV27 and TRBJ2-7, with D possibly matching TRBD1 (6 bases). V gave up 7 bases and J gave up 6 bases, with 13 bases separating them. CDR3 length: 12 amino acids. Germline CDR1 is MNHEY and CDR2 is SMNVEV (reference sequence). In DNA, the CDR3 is TGTGCCAGCAAACGCAGGGGCGGCGAGCAGTACTTC. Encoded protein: CASKRRGGEQYF.

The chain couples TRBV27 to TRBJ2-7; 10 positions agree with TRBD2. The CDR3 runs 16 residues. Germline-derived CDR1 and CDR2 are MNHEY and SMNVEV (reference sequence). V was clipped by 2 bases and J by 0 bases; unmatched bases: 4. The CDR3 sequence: CASSLDWTSGSYEQYF. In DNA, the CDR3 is TGTGCCAGCAGTTTAGATTGGACTAGCGGCTCCTACGAGCAGTACTTC.

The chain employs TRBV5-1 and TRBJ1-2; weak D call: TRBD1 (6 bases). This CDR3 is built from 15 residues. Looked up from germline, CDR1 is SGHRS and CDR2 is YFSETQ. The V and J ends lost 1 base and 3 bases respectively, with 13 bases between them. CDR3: CASSLMGGLDYGYTF. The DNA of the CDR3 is TGCGCCAGCAGCTTGATGGGGGGGCTCGACTATGGCTACACCTTC.

The CDR3 nucleotides are TGTGCCAGCAGTTTAAAGTGGGGGGGGACAGGGCCCTACGAGCAGTACTTC. Translation gives CASSLKWGGTGPYEQYF. The rearrangement links TRBV27 to TRBJ2-7; TRBD1 matches at 9 bases. Germline V gene data show CDR1 as MNHEY and CDR2 as SMNVEV (reference sequence). The length of the CDR3 is 17 residues. V lost 2 bases and J lost 2; bases outside the gene matches: 10.

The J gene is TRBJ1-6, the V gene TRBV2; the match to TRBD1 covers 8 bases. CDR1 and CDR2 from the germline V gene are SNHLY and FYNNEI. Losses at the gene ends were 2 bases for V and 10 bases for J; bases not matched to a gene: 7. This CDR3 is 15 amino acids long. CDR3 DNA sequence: TGTGCCAGCAGTGAAAGGACAGGGAACGAATCACCCCTCCACTTT. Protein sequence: CASSERTGNESPLHF.

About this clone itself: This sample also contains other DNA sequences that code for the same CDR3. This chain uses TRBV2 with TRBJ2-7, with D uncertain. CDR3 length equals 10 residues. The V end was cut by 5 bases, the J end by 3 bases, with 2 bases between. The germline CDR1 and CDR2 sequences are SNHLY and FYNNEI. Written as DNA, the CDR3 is TGTGCCAGCAGTCACTACGAGCAGTACTTC. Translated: CASSHYEQYF.

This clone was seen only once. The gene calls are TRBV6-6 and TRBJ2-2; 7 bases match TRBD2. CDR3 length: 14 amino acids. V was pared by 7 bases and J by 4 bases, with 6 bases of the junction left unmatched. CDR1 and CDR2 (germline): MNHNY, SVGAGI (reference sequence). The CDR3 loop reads CASITGGGTGELFF. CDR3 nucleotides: TGTGCCAGCATAACGGGAGGAGGCACCGGGGAGCTGTTTTTT.

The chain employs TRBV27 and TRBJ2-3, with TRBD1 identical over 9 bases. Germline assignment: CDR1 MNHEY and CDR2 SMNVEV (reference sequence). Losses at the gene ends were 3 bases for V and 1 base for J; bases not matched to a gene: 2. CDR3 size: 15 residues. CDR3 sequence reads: CASSLTGGGTDTQYF. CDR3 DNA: TGTGCCAGCAGTTTGACAGGGGGGGGCACAGATACGCAGTATTTT.

In DNA, the CDR3 is TGTGCCAGCGGAAGAAGAGCGGTCCATGAGCAGTTCTTC. Translating gives CASGRRAVHEQFF. The chain is built from TRBV27 and TRBJ2-1; D is possibly TRBD2 (5 bases). CDR3 size: 13 residues. Trimming cost V 8 bases and J 8 bases, with 16 bases left between them. Germline V CDR1 and CDR2: MNHEY, SMNVEV (reference sequence).

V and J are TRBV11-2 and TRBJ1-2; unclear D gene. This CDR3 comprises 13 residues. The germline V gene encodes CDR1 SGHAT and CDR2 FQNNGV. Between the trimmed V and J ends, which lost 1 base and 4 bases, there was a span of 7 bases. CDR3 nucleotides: TGTGCCAGCAGCTTAGTCGAAGCCTATGGCTACACCTTC. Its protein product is CASSLVEAYGYTF.

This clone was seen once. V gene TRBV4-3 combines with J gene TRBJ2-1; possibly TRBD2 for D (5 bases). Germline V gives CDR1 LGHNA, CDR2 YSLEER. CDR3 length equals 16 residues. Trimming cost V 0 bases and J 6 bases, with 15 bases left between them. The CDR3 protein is CASSQDKVSSPNEQFF. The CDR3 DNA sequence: TGCGCCAGCAGCCAAGATAAGGTATCTAGCCCCAATGAGCAGTTCTTC.

DNA for the CDR3: TGTGCCAGCAGACCTACTAGCGGTAGCTCGGCCGGGGAGCTGTTTTTT. It specifies CASRPTSGSSAGELFF. The chain employs TRBV27 and TRBJ2-2, with 8 bases matching TRBD2. The CDR3 runs to 16 residues. Germline assignment: CDR1 MNHEY and CDR2 SMNVEV (reference sequence). Unmatched junction bases numbered 12, after V lost 6 bases and J lost 6 bases.

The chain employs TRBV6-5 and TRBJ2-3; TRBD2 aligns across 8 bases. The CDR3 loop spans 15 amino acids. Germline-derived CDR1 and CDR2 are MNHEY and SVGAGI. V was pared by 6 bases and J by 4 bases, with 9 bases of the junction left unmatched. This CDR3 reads CASRPLAGPSDTQYF. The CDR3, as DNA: TGTGCCAGCAGGCCCCTAGCGGGCCCCTCAGATACGCAGTATTTT.

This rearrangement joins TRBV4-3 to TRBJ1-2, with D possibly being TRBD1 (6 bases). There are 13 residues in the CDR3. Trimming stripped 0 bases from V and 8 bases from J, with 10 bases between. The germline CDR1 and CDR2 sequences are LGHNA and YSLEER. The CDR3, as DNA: TGCGCCAGCAGCCAAGAGCGACAGGAAGGCTACACCTTC. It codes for CASSQERQEGYTF.

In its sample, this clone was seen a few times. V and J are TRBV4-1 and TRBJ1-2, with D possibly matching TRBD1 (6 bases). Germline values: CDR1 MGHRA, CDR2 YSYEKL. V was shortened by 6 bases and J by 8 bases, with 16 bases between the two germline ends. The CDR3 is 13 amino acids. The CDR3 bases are TGCGCCAGCAGTCAACAGGGCCTCGGGGGCTACACCTTC. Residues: CASSQQGLGGYTF.

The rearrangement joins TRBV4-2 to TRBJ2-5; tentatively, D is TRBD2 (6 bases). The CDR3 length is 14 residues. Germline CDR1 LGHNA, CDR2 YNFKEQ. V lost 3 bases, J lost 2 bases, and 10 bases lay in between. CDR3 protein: CASSQGGQQETQYF. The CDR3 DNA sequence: TGTGCCAGCAGCCAGGGGGGTCAACAAGAGACCCAGTACTTC.

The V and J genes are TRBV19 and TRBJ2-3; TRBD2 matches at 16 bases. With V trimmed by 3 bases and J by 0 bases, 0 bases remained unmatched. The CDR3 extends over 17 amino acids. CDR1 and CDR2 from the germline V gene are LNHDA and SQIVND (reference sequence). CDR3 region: CASSMGLAGGSTDTQYF. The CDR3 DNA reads TGTGCCAGTAGTATGGGACTAGCGGGAGGGAGCACAGATACGCAGTATTTT.

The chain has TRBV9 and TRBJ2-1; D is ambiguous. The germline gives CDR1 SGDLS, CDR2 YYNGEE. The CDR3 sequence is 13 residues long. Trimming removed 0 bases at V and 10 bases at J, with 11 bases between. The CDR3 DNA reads TGTGCCAGCAGCGTAGTGAATACCCAGGAGCAGTTCTTC. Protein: CASSVVNTQEQFF.